This T cell receptor beta chain was sequenced in a study of cytomegalovirus exposure and HLA in healthy donors. This clone was observed a few times. Germline V lookup: CDR1 SGHDN, CDR2 FVKESK. J gave up 6 bases and V 0 bases, and 10 bases lay outside the gene matches. The CDR3 length is 16 residues. PCR was performed using 60 Vbeta and 13 Jbeta primers. TCRdb's copy holds only in-frame clones and misses some; the assay was immunoSEQ multiplex PCR. The sample contains some 140,000 clones, 60% to 85% of which appear only once. The chain combines TRBV14 with TRBJ2-5; TRBD2 matches at 7 bases. The sequence derives from a male donor in good health and CMV-seropositive. The sample taken for sequencing was PBMCs. CDR3 region: CASSQDTREGRKTQYF. The CDR3 DNA follows: TGTGCCAGCAGCCAAGATACGAGGGAGGGCCGAAAGACCCAGTACTTC.